The table lists the clone carrying this T cell receptor (beta chain) with many counts. As processed by the authors: Estimated nucleated cell counts came from reference gene primer amplification. Sequencing used immunoSEQ multiplex PCR; TCRdb keeps in-frame clones, though not all of them. For V, J and clone size, that table is used; D and trimming come from the DNA. The sample lists 120,000 to 150,000 clones, approximately 88% seen once, with under 5.5% in the top ten. The data were obtained in a study of blood T cell repertoires in COVID-19. Study-wide background: Samples came from the United States, Italy and Spain, spanning acute and convalescent COVID-19. T cells, B-cell-depleted T cells, or PBMCs provided the cDNA or gDNA that served as material.

This TCR derives from a human donor in a cohort sampled during active COVID-19. Sequenced input: peripheral blood.

The CDR3 loop reads CASSEVQGGNTIYF. The CDR3 DNA sequence: TGTGCCAGCAGTGAGGTACAGGGTGGAAACACCATATATTTT. The chain carries TRBV2 and TRBJ1-3, with D maybe TRBD1 (6 bases). Germline V gene lookup returns CDR1 SNHLY and CDR2 FYNNEI. This CDR3 region has 14 residues. V lost 3 bases and J lost 3, with 9 bases in between.